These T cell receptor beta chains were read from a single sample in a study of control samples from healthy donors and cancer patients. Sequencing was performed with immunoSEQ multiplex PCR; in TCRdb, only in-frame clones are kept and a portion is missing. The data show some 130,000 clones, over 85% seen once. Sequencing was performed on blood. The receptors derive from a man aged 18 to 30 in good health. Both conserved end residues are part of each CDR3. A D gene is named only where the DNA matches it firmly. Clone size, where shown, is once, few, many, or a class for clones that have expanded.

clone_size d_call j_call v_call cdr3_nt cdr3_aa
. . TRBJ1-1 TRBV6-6 TGTGCCAGCCAAGGGGGAGGTGGGACTGAAGCTTTCTTT CASQGGGGTEAFF
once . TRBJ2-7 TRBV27 TGTGCCAGCAGCCCGAAAACAGGGTACGAGCAGTACTTC CASSPKTGYEQYF
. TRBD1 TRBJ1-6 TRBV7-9 TGTGCCAGCAGCGCACAGGGGGAAAAGAATTCACCCCTCCACTTT CASSAQGEKNSPLHF
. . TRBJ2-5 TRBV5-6 TGTGCCAGCAGCAGTATAGCGGAGACCCAGTACTTC CASSSIAETQYF
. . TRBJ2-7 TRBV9 TGTGCCAGCAGCGTAGCTCTGGGGGGGCCCCACGAGCAGTACTTC CASSVALGGPHEQYF
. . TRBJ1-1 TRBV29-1 TGCAGCGTTGAAGACCCATCGACGGAGGTGGAAGCTTTCTTT CSVEDPSTEVEAFF
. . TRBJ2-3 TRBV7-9 TGTGCCAGCAGCTTGGGGGGCACAGATACGCAGTATTTT CASSLGGTDTQYF
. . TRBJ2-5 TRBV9 TGTGCCAGCAGCCCCTTGTCGGGGGTTCAAGAGACCCAGTACTTC CASSPLSGVQETQYF
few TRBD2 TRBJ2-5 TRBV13 TGTGCCAGCAGCACCGCTAGCGGGGGGGAGTACCAAGAGACCCAGTACTTC CASSTASGGEYQETQYF
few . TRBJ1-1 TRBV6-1 TGTGCCAGCAGTGAAGGGGGGGAAGGGAACACTGAAGCTTTCTTT CASSEGGEGNTEAFF
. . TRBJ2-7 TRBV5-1 TGCGCCAGCAGCTTGTTATCCCAAGCCGTCGAGCAGTACTTC CASSLLSQAVEQYF
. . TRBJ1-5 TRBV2 TGTGCCAGCTCTACAGGAAGCAATCAGCCCCAGCATTTT CASSTGSNQPQHF
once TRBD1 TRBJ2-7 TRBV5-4 TGTGCCAGCAGCTCGGGACAGGAGTCCTACGAGCAGTACTTC CASSSGQESYEQYF
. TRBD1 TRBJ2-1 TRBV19 TGTGCCAGTAGTCCCGCGGACAGGCTAGACTACAATGAGCAGTTCTTC CASSPADRLDYNEQFF
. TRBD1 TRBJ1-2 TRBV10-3 TGTGCCATCGGGGGACAGAGCCCTAACTATGGCTACACCTTC CAIGGQSPNYGYTF
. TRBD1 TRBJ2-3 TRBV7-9 TGTGCCAGCAGCTGGCTTACAGGGGACACAGATACGCAGTATTTT CASSWLTGDTDTQYF
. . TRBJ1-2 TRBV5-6 TGTGCCAGCAGCTTGGCAGGGCCCTCCCTACCCTCCTATGGCTACACCTTC CASSLAGPSLPSYGYTF
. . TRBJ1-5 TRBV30 TGTGCCTGGAGTGTGAAGGAACACTTTTTGTATAGCAATCAGCCCCAGCATTTT CAWSVKEHFLYSNQPQHF
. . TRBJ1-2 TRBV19 TGTGCCAGTAGGCAGGACCCTAACTATGGCTACACCTTC CASRQDPNYGYTF
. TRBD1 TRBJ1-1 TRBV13 TGTGCCAGCAGCTTATTGACAGGGCCCACTGAAGCTTTCTTT CASSLLTGPTEAFF
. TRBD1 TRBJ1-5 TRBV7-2 TGTGCCAGCAGCGAAGGGGGACAGTATCAGCCCCAGCATTTT CASSEGGQYQPQHF
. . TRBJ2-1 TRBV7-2 TGTGCCAGCAGCGGGGCTCCGAGCTCCTACAATGAGCAGTTCTTC CASSGAPSSYNEQFF
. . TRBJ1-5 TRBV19 TGTGCCAGGAGGGGGGAAAATAGCAATCAGCCCCAGCATTTT CARRGENSNQPQHF
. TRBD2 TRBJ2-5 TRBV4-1 TGCGCCAGCAGCCAAGGACTAGCGGGGAGCTTCCAAGAGACCCAGTACTTC CASSQGLAGSFQETQYF
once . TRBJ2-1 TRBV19 TGTGCCACCTCCCCAGGCACCCACGGCTACAATGAGCAGTTCTTC CATSPGTHGYNEQFF
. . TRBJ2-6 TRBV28 TGTGCCAGCAGTAAACCCGGGGGGCCGCTGGCAGGGGCCAACGTCCTGACTTTC CASSKPGGPLAGANVLTF
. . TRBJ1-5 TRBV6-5 TGTGCCAGCAGTTACTCTCCCTATAGCAATCAGCCCCAGCATTTT CASSYSPYSNQPQHF
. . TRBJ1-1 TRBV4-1 TGCGCCAGCAGCCATAAACAGGGTTTTAACACTGAAGCTTTCTTT CASSHKQGFNTEAFF
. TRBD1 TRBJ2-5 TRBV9 TGTGCCAGCAGCGTAGGGGGACAGGGGACCCAAGAGACCCAGTACTTC CASSVGGQGTQETQYF
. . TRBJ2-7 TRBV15 TGTGCCACCAGCAAGCCAGGGGTTTACGAGCAGTACTTC CATSKPGVYEQYF
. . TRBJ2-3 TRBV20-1 TGCAGTGCTAGGTGGCTAGATACGCAGTATTTT CSARWLDTQYF
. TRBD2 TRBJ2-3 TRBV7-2 TGTGCCAGCAGCGGGGGGGTAACAGATACGCAGTATTTT CASSGGVTDTQYF
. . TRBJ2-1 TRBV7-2 TGTGCCAGCTTGGGGGGGCCTTACAATGAGCAGTTCTTC CASLGGPYNEQFF
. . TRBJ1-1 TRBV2 TGTGCCAGCAGCTCGAAAGGGGGACCTTACACTGAAGCTTTCTTT CASSSKGGPYTEAFF
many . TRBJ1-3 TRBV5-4 TGTGCCAGCAGGATCGGTCCCAGCTCTGGAAACACCATATATTTT CASRIGPSSGNTIYF
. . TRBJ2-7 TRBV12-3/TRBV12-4 TGTGCCAGCAGTTTGAACGGGCAGGGCGAGCAGTACTTC CASSLNGQGEQYF
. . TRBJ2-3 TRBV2 TGTGCCAGCAGTGAAAGGGCACAGGGCGCAGATACGCAGTATTTT CASSERAQGADTQYF
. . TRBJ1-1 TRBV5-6 TGTGCCAGCAGCTTGGTTGATGGTGAAGCTTTCTTT CASSLVDGEAFF
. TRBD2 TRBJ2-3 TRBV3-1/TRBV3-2 TGTGCCAGCAGCCAAGATCTAGGGACTAGCGGGGGGAGCACAGATACGCAGTATTTT CASSQDLGTSGGSTDTQYF
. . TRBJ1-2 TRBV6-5 TGTGCCAGCAGTTACTTGCCCCGGGACTATGGCTACACCTTC CASSYLPRDYGYTF
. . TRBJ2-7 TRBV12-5 TGTGCTAGTGGTTTGGCGGGGAGCTCCTACGAGCAGTACTTC CASGLAGSSYEQYF
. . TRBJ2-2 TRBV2 TGTGCCAGCAAAAGTCAATACGACAGCACCGGGGAGCTGTTTTTT CASKSQYDSTGELFF
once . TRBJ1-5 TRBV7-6 TGTGCCAGCAGCTCGGAGTTTCCCAATCAGCCCCAGCATTTT CASSSEFPNQPQHF
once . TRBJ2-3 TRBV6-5 TGTGCCAGCAGCCGGGAAAGCACAGATACGCAGTATTTT CASSRESTDTQYF
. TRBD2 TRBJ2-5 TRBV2 TGTGCCAGCAGGGACGGGTTAGCGGGGGTTGAGACCCAGTACTTC CASRDGLAGVETQYF
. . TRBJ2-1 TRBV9 TGTGCCAGCAGCGTAGGCGGGGCCCTCTACAATGAGCAGTTCTTC CASSVGGALYNEQFF
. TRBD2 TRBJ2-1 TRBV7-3 TGTGCCAGCAGCTTCATCAGGACTAGGGACTACAATGAGCAGTTCTTC CASSFIRTRDYNEQFF
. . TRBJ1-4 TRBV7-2 TGTGCCAGCAGCTTAGAAGTAGGTCGGAAGCTGTTTTTT CASSLEVGRKLFF
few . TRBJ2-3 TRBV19 TGTGCCAGTAGTCTCGGACAGCAGACCACAGATACGCAGTATTTT CASSLGQQTTDTQYF
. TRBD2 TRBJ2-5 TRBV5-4 TGTGCCAGCACTCGTAGCGGGGAGACCCAGTACTTC CASTRSGETQYF
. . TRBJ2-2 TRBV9 TGTGCCAGCAGCGAAGGGGGAGCGGCGAACACCGGGGAGCTGTTTTTT CASSEGGAANTGELFF
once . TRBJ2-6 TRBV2 TGTGCCAGCAGTTCTGGGGCCAACGTCCTGACTTTC CASSSGANVLTF
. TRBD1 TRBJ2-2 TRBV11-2 TGTGCCAGCAGCCGGGACAGGTCCGGGGAGCTGTTTTTT CASSRDRSGELFF
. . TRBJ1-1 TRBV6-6 TGTGCCAGCAGTTACTCAGGGGGGAACACTGAAGCTTTCTTT CASSYSGGNTEAFF
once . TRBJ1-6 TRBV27 TGTGCCAGCAGTTTTGGGGCTAGCTCCTATAATTCACCCCTCCACTTT CASSFGASSYNSPLHF
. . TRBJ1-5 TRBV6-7 TGTGCCAGCCAGCCCCACCAGCCCCAGCATTTT CASQPHQPQHF
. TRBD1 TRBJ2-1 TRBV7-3 TGTGCCAGCAGCACCACAGGGGGCGGCTACAATGAGCAGTTCTTC CASSTTGGGYNEQFF
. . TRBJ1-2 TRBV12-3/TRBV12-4 TGTGCCAGCAGTTTAGAAAACTATGGCTACACCTTC CASSLENYGYTF
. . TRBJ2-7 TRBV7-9 TGTGCCAGCAGCACCGGGACGGACTCCTACGAGCAGTACTTC CASSTGTDSYEQYF